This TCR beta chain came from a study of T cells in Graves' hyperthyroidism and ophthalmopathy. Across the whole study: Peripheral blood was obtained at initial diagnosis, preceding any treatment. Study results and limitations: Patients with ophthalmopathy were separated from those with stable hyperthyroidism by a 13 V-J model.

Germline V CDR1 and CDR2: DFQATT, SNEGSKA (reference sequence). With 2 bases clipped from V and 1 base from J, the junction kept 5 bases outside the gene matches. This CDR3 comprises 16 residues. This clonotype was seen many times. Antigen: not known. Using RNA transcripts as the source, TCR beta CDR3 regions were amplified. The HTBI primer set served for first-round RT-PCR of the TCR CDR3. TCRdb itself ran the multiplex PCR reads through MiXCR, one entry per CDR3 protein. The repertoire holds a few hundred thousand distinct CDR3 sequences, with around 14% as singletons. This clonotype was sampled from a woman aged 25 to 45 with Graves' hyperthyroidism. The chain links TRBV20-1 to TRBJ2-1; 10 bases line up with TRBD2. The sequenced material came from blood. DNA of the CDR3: TGCAGTGCTAGATCTGGACTAGCGGAGTCCTACAATGAGCAGTTCTTC. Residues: CSARSGLAESYNEQFF.